The clone carrying this T cell receptor beta chain was counted only a few times. CDR1 SGHKS and CDR2 YYEKEE come from the germline V gene (reference sequence). The ends were cut back, 6 bases at V and 5 bases at J, with 17 bases in the middle. CDR3 length: 14 residues. The authors' processing: Cell counts per sample came from amplifying reference gene primers. This table comes from immunoSEQ multiplex PCR, and its TCRdb copy is limited to in-frame clones, with some not included. That table furnishes V, J and clone size, whereas the DNA furnished D and trimming. Of about 180,000 clones in the sample, roughly nine tenths were seen once. The record originates from a study of blood T cell repertoires in COVID-19. Turning to the study itself: Samples of COVID-19 (acute and convalescent) were obtained from the United States, Italy and Spain. The cDNA or gDNA used as material had been derived from T cells, B-cell-depleted T cells, or PBMCs.

Sequencing was done on a sample of peripheral blood. This clonotype was obtained from a woman in her thirties with active or convalescent COVID-19. This sequence joins TRBV5-5 and TRBJ1-2; D is uncertain. CDR3 coding DNA: TGTGCCAGCAACCCCACGAGAGGGAGGTATGGCTACACCTTC. This encodes CASNPTRGRYGYTF. The entire variable domain, with the rest obtained from reference TRBV5-5 and TRBJ1-2, is as follows: DAGVTQSPTHLIKTRGQQVTLRCSPISGHKSVSWYQQVLGQGPQFIFQYYEKEERGRGNFPDRFSARQFPNYSSELNVNALLLGDSALYLCASNPTRGRYGYTFGSGTRLTVV.